Below, 5 T cell receptor beta chains from the same sample are listed, as sequenced in a study of blood T cell dynamics during melanoma immunotherapy. The data were produced by immunoSEQ multiplex PCR, yet TCRdb's version contains in-frame clones alone and is incomplete. The data contain 7,000 or so clones, around 81% of them seen just once; the ten biggest clones take up 28%. Time point in this sample: pre-treatment baseline. Specimen: blood, collected from a patient treated with checkpoint blockade. Source of these receptors: a human donor with melanoma.

The CDR3 loop reads CASSGVLAGPYEQYF. The CDR3 DNA is TGTGCCAGCAGCGGTGTGCTAGCGGGTCCCTACGAGCAGTACTTC. V gene TRBV28 combines with J gene TRBJ2-7; 8 bases agree with TRBD2. CDR1 is MDHEN and CDR2 is SYDVKM in the germline V gene. V shed 6 bases, J shed 2 bases, and the junction held 9 bases outside the gene matches. This CDR3 is 15 amino acids long.

This chain links TRBV10-1 with TRBJ2-7; possibly TRBD2 for D (6 bases). Trimming took 10 bases from V and 5 from J, leaving 18 bases between them. The CDR3 is 13 amino acids. Germline CDR1 is WNHNN and CDR2 is SYGVQD (reference sequence). The CDR3 DNA sequence: TGCGCCAACCCACACATATGGGGGGACGAGCAGTACTTC. Translation: CANPHIWGDEQYF.

V gene TRBV6-5 combines with J gene TRBJ1-2; perhaps TRBD1 as D (5 bases). CDR3 length: 14 residues. From germline, CDR1 is MNHEY and CDR2 SVGAGI. Trimming stripped 2 bases from V and 4 bases from J, with 11 bases between. The CDR3 reads CASSYDGGGYGYTF. In DNA form, the CDR3 reads TGTGCCAGCAGTTACGATGGGGGAGGCTATGGCTACACCTTC.

The rearrangement links TRBV5-1 to TRBJ2-5; 14 positions match TRBD2. Germline-derived CDR1 and CDR2 are SGHRS and YFSETQ. The ends lost 4 bases at V and 5 bases at J; junction bases unmatched: 1. This CDR3 is 14 amino acids long. In DNA form, the CDR3 reads TGCGCCAGCAGCGGGACTAGCGGGAGTGAGACCCAGTACTTC. Protein sequence: CASSGTSGSETQYF.

The chain links TRBV11-2 to TRBJ2-1; D gene unclear. This CDR3 is built from 12 residues. Trimming took off 0 bases at V and 7 bases at J, with 4 bases between the two ends. Per the germline V gene, CDR1 is SGHAT and CDR2 is FQNNGV. The CDR3 spells CASSLDENEQFF. Here the CDR3 DNA reads TGTGCCAGCAGCTTAGATGAGAATGAGCAGTTCTTC.